Below are 28 T cell receptor beta chains sequenced from a single sample in a study of blood T cell repertoires in COVID-19. Profiled with immunoSEQ multiplex PCR; TCRdb holds only in-frame clones, not every one. The table records tens of thousands of clones, more than 80% of them present only once. The material sequenced was peripheral blood. The receptors here all came from a man older than 75 with acute or convalescent COVID-19.

The chain carries TRBV2 and TRBJ1-5, with 7 positions matching TRBD1. V shed 4 bases and J 5 bases; nucleotides not matched to a gene: 11. The CDR3 has 16 residues. Germline-derived CDR1 and CDR2 are SNHLY and FYNNEI. The CDR3, as DNA: TGTGCCAGCAGTGTGGAGGGGGCGCGACGGGATCAGCCCCAGCATTTT. Encoded protein: CASSVEGARRDQPQHF. Complete variable domain (other parts from reference TRBV2 and TRBJ1-5): EPEVTQTPSHQVTQMGQEVILRCVPISNHLYFYWYRQILGQKVEFLVSFYNNEISEKSEIFDDQFSVERPDGSNFTLKIRSTKLEDSAMYFCASSVEGARRDQPQHFGDGTRLSIL.

This sequence joins TRBV18 and TRBJ2-2, with TRBD1 identical over 7 bases. CDR3 length: 17 amino acids. J gave up 5 bases and V 1 base, and 10 bases lay outside the gene matches. Germline-derived CDR1 and CDR2 are KGHSH and LQKENI. DNA for the CDR3: TGTGCCAGCTCACCACTTCAGACAGGGACGGAAACCGGGGAGCTGTTTTTT. Its protein product is CASSPLQTGTETGELFF.

The genes are TRBV6-5 and TRBJ1-1, with 8 bases identical to TRBD1. Losses at the gene ends were 7 bases for V and 4 bases for J; bases not matched to a gene: 8. The CDR3 spans 14 residues. Germline CDR1 is MNHEY and CDR2 is SVGAGI. This chain's CDR3 is CASTVRTGGTEAFF. CDR3 DNA sequence: TGTGCCAGCACTGTCCGAACAGGGGGCACTGAAGCTTTCTTT.

Only a few counts were recorded for this clone. The rearrangement uses TRBV5-4 and TRBJ2-2; weak D call: TRBD1 (6 bases). Between the trimmed V and J ends, which lost 4 bases and 1 base, there was a span of 11 bases. Per the germline V gene, CDR1 is SGHNT and CDR2 is YYREEE (reference sequence). This CDR3 is 15 amino acids long. The chain's CDR3 is CASSRRGQNTGELFF. The CDR3 DNA sequence: TGTGCCAGCAGCCGACGGGGACAGAACACCGGGGAGCTGTTTTTT. The variable domain in full, with the rest retrieved from reference TRBV5-4 and TRBJ2-2, is ETGVTQSPTHLIKTRGQQVTLRCSSQSGHNTVSWYQQALGQGPQFIFQYYREEENGRGNFPPRFSGLQFPNYSSELNVNALELDDSALYLCASSRRGQNTGELFFGEGSRLTVL.

This clone was seen once. The rearrangement links TRBV4-1 to TRBJ2-7; TRBD1 matches at 9 bases. Per the germline V gene, CDR1 is MGHRA and CDR2 is YSYEKL. J was trimmed by 2 bases and V by 3 bases; bases with no gene match: 5. The CDR3 runs to 15 residues. CDR3 nucleotide sequence: TGCGCCAGCAGCCAGACGGGACAGGGAGCCTACGAGCAGTACTTC. Its protein is CASSQTGQGAYEQYF.

The CDR3 coding sequence is TGTGCCAGTAGCGACAGGGCAACTAATGAAAAACTGTTTTTT. Translated, it gives CASSDRATNEKLFF. The chain is built from TRBV19 and TRBJ1-4; 7 bases align to TRBD1. V was clipped by 6 bases and J by 0 bases; unmatched bases: 1. The germline gives CDR1 LNHDA, CDR2 SQIVND (reference sequence). The CDR3 consists of 14 residues. Supplemented by reference TRBV19 and TRBJ1-4, the full variable domain reads DGGITQSPKYLFRKEGQNVTLSCEQNLNHDAMYWYRQDPGQGLRLIYYSQIVNDFQKGDIAEGYSVSREKKESFPLTVTSAQKNPTAFYLCASSDRATNEKLFFGSGTQLSVL.

The chain carries TRBV29-1 and TRBJ2-1; 8 nucleotides line up with TRBD1. The CDR3 is 13 residues long. V trimming: 7 bases; J trimming: 2 bases; junction bases outside the gene matches: 4. Looked up from germline, CDR1 is SQVTM and CDR2 is ANQGSEA. The chain's CDR3 is CSGETGAYNEQFF. CDR3 DNA sequence: TGCAGCGGTGAGACAGGGGCCTACAATGAGCAGTTCTTC.

J is TRBJ1-4 and V is TRBV18, with D possibly matching TRBD1 (5 bases). The CDR3 consists of 18 residues. Trimming took off 0 bases at V and 7 bases at J, with 21 bases between the two ends. Germline V gene lookup returns CDR1 KGHSH and CDR2 LQKENI. CDR3 amino acids: CASSPPRSGQQIGEKLFF. The CDR3 coding sequence is TGTGCCAGCTCACCACCTCGGTCAGGGCAGCAGATTGGTGAAAAACTGTTTTTT.

The genes are TRBV5-1 and TRBJ1-5; TRBD1 aligns across 7 bases. Germline loops: CDR1 SGHRS, CDR2 YFSETQ. This CDR3 has 16 amino acids. With 4 bases clipped from V and 1 base from J, the junction kept 8 bases outside the gene matches. The chain's CDR3 is CASSPGQTASNQPQHF. CDR3 DNA sequence: TGCGCCAGCAGCCCGGGACAGACAGCAAGCAATCAGCCCCAGCATTTT.

This clone was detected only once. The chain couples TRBV6-2 or TRBV6-3 to TRBJ2-7; a weak D match, TRBD2 (6 bases). The CDR3 loop spans 14 amino acids. Germline CDR1 MNHEY, CDR2 SVGEGT. The V gene lost 6 bases and the J gene lost 4 bases, with 16 bases spanning the gap. In DNA, the CDR3 is TGTGCCAGCAGCCCGGCCGGGACTTTATACGAGCAGTACTTC. This translates into CASSPAGTLYEQYF.

The V gene is TRBV27, the J gene TRBJ2-7; D unresolved. This CDR3 has 14 amino acids. Germline CDR1 MNHEY, CDR2 SMNVEV (reference sequence). Trimming removed 3 bases from V and 1 base from J, with 10 bases in between. The CDR3 protein is CASSLSRKSYEQYF. In nucleotides, the CDR3 is TGTGCCAGCAGTTTGTCTAGAAAGTCCTACGAGCAGTACTTC.

The chain is built from TRBV27 and TRBJ1-2; TRBD1 aligns across 8 bases. Germline CDR1 reads MNHEY; CDR2 reads SMNVEV (reference sequence). J lost 6 bases, V lost 6 bases, and 6 bases had no gene match. CDR3 size: 13 residues. The CDR3 sequence is CASRRTGKDGYTF. The CDR3 region has the DNA TGTGCCAGCAGAAGGACAGGGAAGGATGGCTACACCTTC.

The chain links TRBV19 to TRBJ2-6; 12 bases line up with TRBD1. J lost 4 bases, V lost 7 bases, and 11 bases had no gene match. This CDR3 has 18 amino acids. CDR1 is LNHDA and CDR2 is SQIVND in the germline V gene (reference sequence). The CDR3 is CASTLAGQGAPGANVLTF. In nucleotides, the CDR3 is TGTGCCAGTACCCTCGCGGGACAGGGGGCGCCCGGGGCCAACGTCCTGACTTTC. Full variable domain (missing parts from reference TRBV19 and TRBJ2-6): DGGITQSPKYLFRKEGQNVTLSCEQNLNHDAMYWYRQDPGQGLRLIYYSQIVNDFQKGDIAEGYSVSREKKESFPLTVTSAQKNPTAFYLCASTLAGQGAPGANVLTFGAGSRLTVL.

The CDR3 region has the DNA TGTGCCAGCAGCCAAGCCCTCAGGGGAACTGAAGCTTTCTTT. The encoded protein is CASSQALRGTEAFF. The chain carries TRBV4-2 and TRBJ1-1, with D possibly TRBD1 on 6 matching bases. With 1 base removed from V and 5 bases from J, the gap between germline ends came to 11 bases. The CDR3 is made up of 14 amino acids. CDR1 is LGHNA, CDR2 YNFKEQ, per germline.

The rearrangement joins TRBV6-1 to TRBJ2-1; 10 positions agree with TRBD2. V lost 5 bases, J lost 4 bases, and 5 bases stayed unmatched. From germline, CDR1 is MNHNS and CDR2 SASEGT. The CDR3 has 15 residues. CDR3 region: CASSRTSGAYNEQFF. CDR3 DNA sequence: TGTGCCAGCAGTCGGACTAGCGGAGCATACAATGAGCAGTTCTTC.

This chain joins TRBV25-1 and TRBJ2-7; D perhaps matches TRBD1 (6 bases). Between the trimmed V and J ends, which lost 7 bases and 1 base, there was a span of 8 bases. CDR3 size: 12 residues. Germline values: CDR1 MGHDK, CDR2 SYGVNS. The DNA of the CDR3 is TGTGCCAGCAAACAGGGATCCTACGAGCAGTACTTC. This gives the protein CASKQGSYEQYF.

CDR3 sequence reads: CASSMPYIGRPGDQPQHF. CDR3 nucleotides: TGTGCCAGTAGTATGCCGTATATAGGCAGGCCAGGGGATCAGCCCCAGCATTTT. The chain couples TRBV19 to TRBJ1-5, with D possibly being TRBD1 (6 bases). Germline V gene sequence: CDR1 LNHDA, CDR2 SQIVND (reference sequence). CDR3 length: 18 residues. V was cut by 3 bases and J by 5 bases, with 23 bases left in between. The entire variable domain, with the rest obtained from reference TRBV19 and TRBJ1-5, is as follows: DGGITQSPKYLFRKEGQNVTLSCEQNLNHDAMYWYRQDPGQGLRLIYYSQIVNDFQKGDIAEGYSVSREKKESFPLTVTSAQKNPTAFYLCASSMPYIGRPGDQPQHFGDGTRLSIL.

V and J are TRBV7-2 and TRBJ2-3; D is possibly TRBD2 (5 bases). CDR1 and CDR2 (germline): SGHTA, FQGNSA. Trimming left V 7 bases short and J 6 bases short, with 20 bases between. The CDR3 covers 15 residues. CDR3 protein: CASTLVSGKGDTQYF. DNA of the CDR3: TGTGCCAGCACCCTAGTATCCGGGAAGGGCGATACGCAGTATTTT.

The chain couples TRBV19 to TRBJ1-4; TRBD1 might be the D (6 bases). The CDR3 extends over 15 amino acids. Looked up from germline, CDR1 is LNHDA and CDR2 is SQIVND (reference sequence). V was shortened by 3 bases and J by 3 bases, with 11 bases between the two germline ends. In nucleotides, the CDR3 is TGTGCCAGTAGTATTGGGGGGGCGCCTAATGAAAAACTGTTTTTT. As protein: CASSIGGAPNEKLFF.

The gene calls are TRBV27 and TRBJ1-5, with D possibly matching TRBD1 (5 bases). Germline V lookup: CDR1 MNHEY, CDR2 SMNVEV (reference sequence). There are 15 residues in the CDR3. V was clipped by 3 bases and J by 1 base, with 10 bases between them. The CDR3 is CASSLGLESNQPQHF. The CDR3 bases are TGTGCCAGCAGTTTGGGACTAGAAAGCAATCAGCCCCAGCATTTT.

This clone occurred once. This chain connects TRBV6-5 to TRBJ1-4; 9 nucleotides align to TRBD1. Trimming at V came to 6 bases and at J to 7 bases, leaving 6 bases not matched to a gene. CDR3 length: 14 residues. Germline V CDR1 and CDR2: MNHEY, SVGAGI. CDR3 nucleotide sequence: TGTGCCAGCAGCGGAGGACAGGGGAGTGAAAAACTGTTTTTT. Residues: CASSGGQGSEKLFF.

The V call is TRBV5-1, the J call TRBJ2-3; D is possibly TRBD2 (6 bases). Per the germline V gene, CDR1 is SGHRS and CDR2 is YFSETQ. The CDR3 loop spans 14 amino acids. V gave up 4 bases and J gave up 2 bases, with 11 bases separating them. In DNA, the CDR3 is TGCGCCAGCAGCCCTGGACTACCCACAGATACGCAGTATTTT. As protein: CASSPGLPTDTQYF.

The chain recombines TRBV18 with TRBJ1-1, with D tentatively TRBD1 (5 bases). There are 13 residues in the CDR3. Trimming took 3 bases from V and 5 from J, leaving 10 bases between them. In germline, CDR1 is KGHSH, CDR2 LQKENI. The CDR3 spells CASSPGGTTEAFF. DNA for the CDR3: TGTGCCAGCTCACCGGGGGGAACGACTGAAGCTTTCTTT.

The genes are TRBV11-2 and TRBJ1-3; D perhaps matches TRBD1 (6 bases). Deletions cut 5 bases from V and 0 bases from J, with 11 bases between. Germline CDR1 is SGHAT and CDR2 is FQNNGV. The CDR3 consists of 15 residues. CDR3 sequence: CASSPQGGSGNTIYF. CDR3 bases: TGTGCCAGCAGCCCTCAAGGGGGCTCTGGAAACACCATATATTTT.

The chain employs TRBV4-1 and TRBJ2-1; 13 nucleotides match TRBD2. V lost 4 bases and J lost 9; bases outside the gene matches: 3. There are 14 residues in the CDR3. Per germline, CDR1 MGHRA and CDR2 YSYEKL. The CDR3: CASSRGLAGVEQFF. Here the CDR3 DNA reads TGCGCCAGCAGCCGCGGACTAGCGGGAGTTGAGCAGTTCTTC.

J is TRBJ2-1 and V is TRBV7-9; 10 bases fit TRBD2. The CDR3 has 13 residues. V was pared by 7 bases and J by 8 bases, with 5 bases of the junction left unmatched. The germline CDR1 and CDR2 sequences are SEHNR and FQNEAQ (reference sequence). This chain's CDR3 is CASKASGSYEQFF. CDR3 bases: TGTGCCAGCAAAGCTAGCGGGAGCTATGAGCAGTTCTTC.

Sample share makes this clone medium-sized (0.01 to 0.1%). This chain links TRBV19 with TRBJ1-3; maybe TRBD1 (6 bases). Germline-derived CDR1 and CDR2 are LNHDA and SQIVND (reference sequence). The ends were cut back, 7 bases at V and 0 bases at J, with 19 bases in the middle. CDR3 length: 17 residues. The CDR3: CASKKGRGQFSGNTIYF. The CDR3 coding sequence is TGTGCCAGTAAGAAGGGCAGGGGACAATTCTCTGGAAACACCATATATTTT.

The chain employs TRBV18 and TRBJ2-2; D uncertain. Trimming took off 2 bases at V and 5 bases at J, with 15 bases between the two ends. The V gene's germline CDR1 is KGHSH and CDR2 LQKENI. This CDR3 has 16 residues. This CDR3 is CASSPGQASVTGELFF. The CDR3 DNA sequence: TGTGCCAGCTCACCAGGGCAGGCCTCGGTTACCGGGGAGCTGTTTTTT.